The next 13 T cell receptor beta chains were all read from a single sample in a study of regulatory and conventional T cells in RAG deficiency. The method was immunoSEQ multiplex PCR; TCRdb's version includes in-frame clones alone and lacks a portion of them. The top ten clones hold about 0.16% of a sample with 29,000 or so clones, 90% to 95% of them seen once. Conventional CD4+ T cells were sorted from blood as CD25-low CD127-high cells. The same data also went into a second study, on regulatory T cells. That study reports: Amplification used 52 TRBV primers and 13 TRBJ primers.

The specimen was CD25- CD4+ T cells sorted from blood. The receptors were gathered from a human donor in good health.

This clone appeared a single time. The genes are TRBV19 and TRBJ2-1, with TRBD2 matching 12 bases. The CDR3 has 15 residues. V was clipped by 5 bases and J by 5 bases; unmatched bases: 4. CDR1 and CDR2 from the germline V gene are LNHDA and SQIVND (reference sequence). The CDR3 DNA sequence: TGTGCCAGTAGTCGACTAGCGGGGGACGACAATGAGCAGTTCTTC. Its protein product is CASSRLAGDDNEQFF.

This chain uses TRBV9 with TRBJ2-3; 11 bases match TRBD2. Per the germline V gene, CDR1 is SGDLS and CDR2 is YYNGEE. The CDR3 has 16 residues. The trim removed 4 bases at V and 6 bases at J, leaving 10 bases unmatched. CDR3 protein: CASSRILAGGDDTQYF. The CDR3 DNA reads TGTGCCAGCAGCCGTATTCTAGCGGGGGGTGATGATACGCAGTATTTT.

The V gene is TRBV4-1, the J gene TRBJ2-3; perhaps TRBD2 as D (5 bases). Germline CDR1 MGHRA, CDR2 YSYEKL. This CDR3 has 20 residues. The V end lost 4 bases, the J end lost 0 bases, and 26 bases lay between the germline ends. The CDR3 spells CASSRHPIVTGVSSTDTQYF. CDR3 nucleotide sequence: TGCGCCAGCAGCCGACACCCTATAGTTACCGGGGTCTCTAGCACAGATACGCAGTATTTT.

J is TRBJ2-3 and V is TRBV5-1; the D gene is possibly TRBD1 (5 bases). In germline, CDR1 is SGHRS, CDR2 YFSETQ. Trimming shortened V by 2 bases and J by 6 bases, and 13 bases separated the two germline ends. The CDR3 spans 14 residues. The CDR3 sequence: CASSFQGVRDTQYF. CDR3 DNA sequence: TGCGCCAGCAGCTTTCAGGGTGTAAGGGATACGCAGTATTTT.

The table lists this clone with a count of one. CDR3 amino acids: CASSATGGRGSPLHF. In DNA, the CDR3 is TGTGCCAGCAGCGCGACAGGGGGCAGAGGTTCACCCCTCCACTTT. This sequence joins TRBV9 and TRBJ1-6; 10 bases are shared with TRBD1. The J segment lost 9 bases and the V segment lost 3 bases, leaving 6 bases of the junction unmatched. Germline CDR1 SGDLS, CDR2 YYNGEE. This CDR3 comprises 15 residues.

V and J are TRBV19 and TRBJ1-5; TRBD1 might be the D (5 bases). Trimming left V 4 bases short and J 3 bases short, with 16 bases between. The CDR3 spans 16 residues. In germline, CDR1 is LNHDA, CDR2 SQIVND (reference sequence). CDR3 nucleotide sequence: TGTGCCAGTAGTAGCCAGACACAGGTTCCCAATCAGCCCCAGCATTTT. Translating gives CASSSQTQVPNQPQHF.

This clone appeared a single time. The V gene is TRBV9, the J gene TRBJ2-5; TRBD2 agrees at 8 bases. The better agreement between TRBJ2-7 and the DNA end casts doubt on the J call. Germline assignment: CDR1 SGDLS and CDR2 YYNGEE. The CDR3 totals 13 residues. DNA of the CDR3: TGTGCCAGCAGCGTAAATAGCGGGGACGAGCAGTACTTC. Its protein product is CASSVNSGDEQYF.

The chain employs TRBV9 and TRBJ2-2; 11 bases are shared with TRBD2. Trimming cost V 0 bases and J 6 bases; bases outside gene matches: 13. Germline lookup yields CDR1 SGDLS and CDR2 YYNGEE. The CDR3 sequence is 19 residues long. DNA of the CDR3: TGTGCCAGCAGCGTAGGAGTCGCTAGCGGGGGGCCAGGGTCCGGGGAGCTGTTTTTT. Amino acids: CASSVGVASGGPGSGELFF.

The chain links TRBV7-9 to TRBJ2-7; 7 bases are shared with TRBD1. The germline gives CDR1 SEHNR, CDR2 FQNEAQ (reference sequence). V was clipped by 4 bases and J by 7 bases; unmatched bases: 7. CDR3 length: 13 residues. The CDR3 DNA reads TGTGCCAGCAGCTCCCTGGGGACAGAGGAGCAGTACTTC. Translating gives CASSSLGTEEQYF. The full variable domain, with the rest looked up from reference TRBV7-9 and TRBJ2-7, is DTGVSQNPRHKITKRGQNVTFRCDPISEHNRLYWYRQTLGQGPEFLTYFQNEAQLEKSRLLSDRFSAERPKGSFSTLEIQRTEQGDSAMYLCASSSLGTEEQYFGPGTRLTVT.

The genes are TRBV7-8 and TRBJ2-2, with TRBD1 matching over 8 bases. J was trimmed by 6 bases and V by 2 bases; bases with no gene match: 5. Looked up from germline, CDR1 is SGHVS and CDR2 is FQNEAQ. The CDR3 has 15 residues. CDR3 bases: TGTGCCAGCAGCTTAACCGGGACAGGAGCCGGGGAGCTGTTTTTT. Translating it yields CASSLTGTGAGELFF. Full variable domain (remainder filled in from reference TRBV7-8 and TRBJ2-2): GAGVSQSPRYKVAKRGQDVALRCDPISGHVSLFWYQQALGQGPEFLTYFQNEAQLDKSGLPSDRFFAERPEGSVSTLKIQRTQQEDSAVYLCASSLTGTGAGELFFGEGSRLTVL.

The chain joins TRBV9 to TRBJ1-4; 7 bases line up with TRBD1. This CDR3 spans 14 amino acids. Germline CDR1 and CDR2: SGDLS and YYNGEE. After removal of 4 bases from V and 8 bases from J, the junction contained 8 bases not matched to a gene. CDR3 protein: CASSPGTAGEKLFF. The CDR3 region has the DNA TGTGCCAGCAGCCCCGGGACAGCGGGCGAAAAACTGTTTTTT.

The CDR3 coding sequence is TGTGCCATCAGTGATCCTTCAGGGTCCACTGAAGCTTTCTTT. Translating it yields CAISDPSGSTEAFF. The chain employs TRBV10-3 and TRBJ1-1, with D tentatively TRBD1 (5 bases). CDR1 is ENHRY and CDR2 is SYGVKD in the germline V gene. V lost 3 bases and J 4 bases, leaving 12 bases between the germline ends. The CDR3 is 14 residues long.

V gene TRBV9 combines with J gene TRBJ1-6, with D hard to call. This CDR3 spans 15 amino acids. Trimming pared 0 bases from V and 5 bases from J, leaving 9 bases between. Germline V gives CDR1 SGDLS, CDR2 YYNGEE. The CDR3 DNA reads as TGTGCCAGCAGCGTAGCTTTCGGAGATAATTCACCCCTCCACTTT. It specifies CASSVAFGDNSPLHF.